The entry that follows covers one T cell receptor beta chain sequence. The junction does not match germline at one end; this may be a read error. The record originates from a study of early T cells in non-severe SARS-CoV-2 infection. A single record per CDR3 protein comes from TCRdb applying MiXCR to the 5' RACE reads. The table has 55,000 to 70,000 distinct CDR3 sequences, about 12% seen once; the top ten hold roughly 1.7%. Germline CDR1 is KGHSH and CDR2 is LQKENI. The CDR3 is made up of 13 amino acids. The sequence was obtained from an adult who was a healthcare worker with PCR-confirmed SARS-CoV-2 infection or an uninfected control (not recorded which). The rearrangement links TRBV18 to TRBJ1-2; D call uncertain. Sequencing was carried out using whole blood. The CDR3 region has the DNA TGTGCCAGCTCGCCACAGAGCGGATATGGCTACACCTTC. Translation gives CASSPQSGYGYTF.